The rows below give T cell receptor beta chains drawn from one sample of a study of T cell clonotyping in hematopoietic cell transplantation. Profiled with immunoSEQ multiplex PCR; TCRdb holds only in-frame clones, not every one. The table includes 30,000 to 45,000 clones, over 70% detected once. The sample taken for sequencing was peripheral blood mononuclear cells. The receptors here all came from a woman aged 35 to 49 in good health. Some clones in this sample may be carry-over from other donors' samples. Each CDR3 is given with its conserved first and last residue. A D gene is named only where the DNA matches it firmly. The size field is filled for only some rows; it gives once, few, many or a size class.

clone_size	v_call	j_call	d_call	cdr3_aa	cdr3_nt
.	TRBV9	TRBJ1-1	.	CASSFTSIQGKAFF	TGTGCCAGCAGCTTCACGTCAATACAGGGAAAAGCTTTCTTT
.	TRBV27	TRBJ2-3	TRBD1	CASSSPPDRVWDTQYF	TGTGCCAGCAGTTCCCCCCCCGACAGGGTATGGGATACGCAGTATTTT
.	TRBV7-2	TRBJ2-7	TRBD2	CASSLVGSGSEQYF	TGTGCCAGCAGCTTAGTTGGTAGCGGGAGCGAGCAGTACTTC
.	TRBV7-8	TRBJ2-5	.	CASKLLPGPQETQYF	TGTGCCAGCAAGCTACTTCCGGGACCTCAAGAGACCCAGTACTTC
.	TRBV20-1	TRBJ1-1	.	CSARQNTEAFF	TGCAGTGCTAGACAGAACACTGAAGCTTTCTTT
once	TRBV6-6	TRBJ2-7	TRBD2	CASSPRTSGSYEQYF	TGTGCCAGCAGCCCTCGGACTAGCGGGAGCTACGAGCAGTACTTC
.	TRBV6-5	TRBJ2-3	.	CASGTFLRGTDTQYF	TGTGCCAGCGGGACCTTCCTTCGGGGCACAGATACGCAGTATTTT
.	TRBV4-2	TRBJ2-7	TRBD1	CASSQGGQEAYEQYF	TGTGCCAGCAGCCAAGGGGGACAGGAGGCCTACGAGCAGTACTTC
.	TRBV30	TRBJ2-1	TRBD1	CAWSTTGGHNEQFF	TGTGCCTGGAGTACGACAGGGGGCCACAATGAGCAGTTCTTC
.	TRBV30	TRBJ1-1	.	CAWRVVLNTEAFF	TGTGCCTGGAGGGTAGTCCTGAACACTGAAGCTTTCTTT
.	TRBV7-9	TRBJ1-1	.	CASSPRVPEAFF	TGTGCCAGCAGCCCCAGGGTCCCTGAAGCTTTCTTT
.	TRBV30	TRBJ2-7	TRBD2	CAWSYREGVEQYF	TGTGCCTGGAGTTATCGGGAGGGGGTCGAGCAGTACTTC
.	TRBV28	TRBJ2-1	.	CASGEGGNNEQFF	TGTGCCAGCGGGGAAGGGGGAAACAATGAGCAGTTCTTC
.	TRBV7-9	TRBJ1-1	.	CASSRQASNTEAFF	TGTGCCAGCAGTCGACAGGCTTCGAACACTGAAGCTTTCTTT
.	TRBV7-3	TRBJ1-1	.	CASSLERMNTEAFF	TGTGCCAGCAGCTTAGAGCGCATGAACACTGAAGCTTTCTTT
.	TRBV7-9	TRBJ2-3	.	CASRIHPDTQYF	TGTGCCAGCAGGATTCACCCAGATACGCAGTATTTT
.	TRBV29-1	TRBJ2-5	.	CSVEWTETQYF	TGCAGCGTTGAATGGACGGAGACCCAGTACTTC
.	TRBV10-2	TRBJ2-7	TRBD2	CASSESTLAGREQYF	TGCGCCAGCAGTGAGTCAACCCTAGCGGGTCGCGAGCAGTACTTC
.	TRBV7-3	TRBJ2-3	TRBD2	CASSFTSGNADTQYF	TGTGCCAGCAGCTTTACTAGCGGGAATGCAGATACGCAGTATTTT
.	TRBV7-7	TRBJ2-2	TRBD2	CASSPEGGTSNRELFF	TGTGCTAGCAGCCCAGAAGGGGGGACTAGCAACAGGGAGCTGTTTTTT
.	TRBV5-1	TRBJ2-7	.	CASSLVRSGEGEQYF	TGCGCCAGCAGCTTGGTTAGGTCGGGGGAAGGCGAGCAGTACTTC
.	TRBV19	TRBJ1-1	.	CASSTLTEAFF	TGTGCCAGTAGTACCCTGACAGAAGCTTTCTTT
.	TRBV30	TRBJ2-2	.	CAWSKDRGSGELFF	TGTGCCTGGAGTAAAGATAGGGGGTCCGGGGAGCTGTTTTTT
.	TRBV29-1	TRBJ1-2	.	CSVEAGYTF	TGCAGCGTTGAAGCTGGCTACACCTTC
.	TRBV4-3	TRBJ2-2	TRBD2	CASSQRAGGEGTGELFF	TGCGCCAGCAGCCAAAGGGCGGGGGGCGAGGGCACCGGGGAGCTGTTTTTT
.	TRBV20-1	TRBJ1-4	.	CSASPGTRLFF	TGCAGTGCTAGTCCAGGGACAAGACTGTTTTTT
.	TRBV9	TRBJ2-3	TRBD1	CASSVGKGAGSTDTQYF	TGTGCCAGCAGCGTAGGTAAGGGGGCCGGTTCCACAGATACGCAGTATTTT
.	TRBV6-6	TRBJ2-1	.	CASSSQDNPYNEQFF	TGTGCCAGCAGTTCACAGGACAACCCTTACAATGAGCAGTTCTTC
.	TRBV2	TRBJ1-1	.	CATSRGRMNTEAFF	TGTGCCACTAGCCGGGGAAGGATGAACACTGAAGCTTTCTTT
once	TRBV30	TRBJ1-5	.	CAWRAPGAEQPQHF	TGTGCCTGGAGGGCGCCAGGGGCGGAACAGCCCCAGCATTTT
.	TRBV30	TRBJ2-7	TRBD1	CAWSGYRGSLYEQYF	TGTGCCTGGAGTGGGTACAGGGGTAGCCTTTACGAGCAGTACTTC
.	TRBV5-1	TRBJ1-2	TRBD1	CASSGTGGPTYGYTF	TGCGCCAGCAGCGGCACAGGGGGCCCGACCTATGGCTACACCTTC
.	TRBV7-2	TRBJ1-1	.	CASSLSGAENTEAFF	TGTGCCAGCAGCTTATCAGGGGCCGAGAACACTGAAGCTTTCTTT
.	TRBV28	TRBJ2-5	.	CASSWAWGQETQYF	TGTGCCAGCAGTTGGGCGTGGGGCCAAGAGACCCAGTACTTC
.	TRBV29-1	TRBJ2-3	TRBD1	CSVDWDRAGDTQYF	TGCAGCGTTGACTGGGACAGGGCGGGAGATACGCAGTATTTT
.	TRBV9	TRBJ1-1	.	CASSVDAGPNTEAFF	TGTGCCAGCAGCGTAGATGCGGGACCTAACACTGAAGCTTTCTTT
.	TRBV5-1	TRBJ2-7	.	CASSPDFYEQYF	TGCGCCAGCAGCCCTGACTTCTACGAGCAGTACTTC
.	TRBV28	TRBJ2-2	TRBD1	CASSLTGTGRGGELFF	TGTGCCAGCAGTTTAACCGGGACAGGGCGGGGCGGGGAGCTGTTTTTT
.	TRBV27	TRBJ2-7	.	CASRRTVGPYEQYF	TGTGCCAGCAGACGGACAGTTGGCCCCTACGAGCAGTACTTC
.	TRBV5-6	TRBJ1-5	.	CASSFVNQPQHF	TGTGCCAGCAGTTTTGTTAATCAGCCCCAGCATTTT
.	TRBV5-4	TRBJ2-7	.	CASSLRRGYEQYF	TGTGCCAGCAGCTTGAGGCGGGGCTACGAGCAGTACTTC
.	TRBV30	TRBJ2-3	TRBD2	CAWSVRREALDTQYF	TGTGCCTGGAGTGTACGGCGGGAGGCATTGGATACGCAGTATTTT
.	TRBV7-2	TRBJ1-2	.	CASSLREGGYTF	TGTGCCAGCAGCTTAAGGGAAGGCGGCTACACCTTC
few	TRBV6-5	TRBJ1-1	.	CASIVPGNTEAFF	TGTGCCAGCATCGTACCCGGGAACACTGAAGCTTTCTTT
.	TRBV6-5	TRBJ2-7	TRBD1	CASSYSDRGAYEQYF	TGTGCCAGCAGTTACTCGGACAGGGGGGCCTACGAGCAGTACTTC
.	TRBV28	TRBJ1-1	.	CASSLMEGRRAFF	TGTGCCAGCAGCCTCATGGAGGGGCGCCGGGCTTTCTTT
.	TRBV2	TRBJ2-1	.	CASIYIPRDVQGNEQFF	TGTGCCAGCATTTACATACCCCGGGACGTTCAAGGGAATGAGCAGTTCTTC
.	TRBV4-3	TRBJ2-2	.	CASSQDLGLLDTGELFF	TGCGCCAGCAGCCAAGACTTGGGTTTGCTAGACACCGGGGAGCTGTTTTTT
once	TRBV6-5	TRBJ1-1	.	CASTNPGDTEAFF	TGTGCCAGCACTAACCCCGGGGACACTGAAGCTTTCTTT
.	TRBV28	TRBJ2-7	TRBD1	CASSPYWTSGGEGYEQYF	TGTGCCAGCAGTCCCTATTGGACGTCAGGGGGCGAAGGATACGAGCAGTACTTC
.	TRBV19	TRBJ1-1	.	CASSISWNTEAFF	TGTGCCAGTAGTATTAGTTGGAACACTGAAGCTTTCTTT
.	TRBV7-2	TRBJ1-4	.	CASSLWRTNEKLFF	TGTGCCAGCAGCTTATGGAGGACTAATGAAAAACTGTTTTTT
.	TRBV27	TRBJ1-1	TRBD1	CASSLQGASTEAFF	TGTGCCAGCAGTTTACAGGGGGCTAGCACTGAAGCTTTCTTT
.	TRBV7-2	TRBJ2-5	TRBD2	CASSLGLDQETQYF	TGTGCCAGCAGCTTGGGACTAGACCAAGAGACCCAGTACTTC
.	TRBV7-2	TRBJ1-1	.	CASSGDGNTEAFF	TGTGCCAGCTCCGGAGACGGGAACACTGAAGCTTTCTTT
.	TRBV5-1	TRBJ2-3	.	CASSLGDFAQYF	TGCGCCAGCAGCTTAGGGGACTTCGCGCAGTATTTT
.	TRBV30	TRBJ2-7	.	CAGSRLSYEQYF	TGTGCCGGGTCCAGGTTATCCTACGAGCAGTACTTC
few	TRBV5-1	TRBJ1-2	.	CASSSGGEAYGYTF	TGCGCCAGCAGCTCTGGAGGAGAGGCCTATGGCTACACCTTC
.	TRBV9	TRBJ1-1	.	CASSVDGGRNTEAFF	TGTGCCAGCAGCGTAGATGGGGGGCGGAACACTGAAGCTTTCTTT